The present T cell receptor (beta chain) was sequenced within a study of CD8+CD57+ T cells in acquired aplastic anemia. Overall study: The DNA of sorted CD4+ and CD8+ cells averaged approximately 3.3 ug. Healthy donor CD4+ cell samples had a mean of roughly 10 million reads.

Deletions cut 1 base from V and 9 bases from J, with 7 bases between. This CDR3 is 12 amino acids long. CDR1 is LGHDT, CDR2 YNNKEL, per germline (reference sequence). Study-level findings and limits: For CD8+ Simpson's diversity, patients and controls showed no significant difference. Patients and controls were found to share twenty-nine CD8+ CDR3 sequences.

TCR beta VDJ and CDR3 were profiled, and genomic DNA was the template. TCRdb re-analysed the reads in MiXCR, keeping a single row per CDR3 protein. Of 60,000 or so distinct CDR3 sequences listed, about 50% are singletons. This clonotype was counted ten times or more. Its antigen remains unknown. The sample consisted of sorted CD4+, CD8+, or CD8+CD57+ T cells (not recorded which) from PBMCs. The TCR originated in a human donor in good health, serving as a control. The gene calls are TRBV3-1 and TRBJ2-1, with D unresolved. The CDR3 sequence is CASSQAGVEQFF. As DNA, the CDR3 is TGTGCCAGCAGCCAAGCAGGCGTTGAGCAGTTCTTC.